This T cell receptor beta chain was sequenced for a study of blood T cell repertoires in COVID-19. Turning to the study itself: COVID-19 samples from acute and convalescent phases originated in the United States, Italy and Spain. Sources were T cells, B-cell-depleted T cells, or PBMCs; the material itself was cDNA or gDNA.

Here immunoSEQ multiplex PCR was the method, and the copy in TCRdb shows in-frame clones only, minus some. The sample has a few hundred thousand clones; approximately 85% are singletons. CDR1 LGHDT and CDR2 YNNKEL come from the germline V gene (reference sequence). The CDR3 contains 16 residues. The ends were cut back, 1 base at V and 0 bases at J, with 7 bases in the middle. A PCR-confirmed or clinician-diagnosed COVID-19 case had contacted exposed participants within 2 weeks of entry. Sequences were obtained from PBMCs or T cells enriched from blood (not recorded which). The rearrangement uses TRBV3-1 (or the pseudogene TRBV3-2) and TRBJ1-6; D uncertain. The receptor was isolated from a woman in her 50s who had been exposed to COVID-19. CDR3 nucleotides: TGTGCCAGCAGCCAAGCCCGGAGCTCCTATAATTCACCCCTCCACTTT. It specifies CASSQARSSYNSPLHF.